This TCR beta chain appears in the sequencing data of a study of shared clonotypes between healthy human individuals (dated by TCRdb to 2018 to 2021). Background on the whole study: A couple of women and a few men aged 18 to 49 years were included in the cohort. Per donor, three plates each were used for CD4 naive and CD4 memory, two for CD8 naive, and one for CD8 memory. Leukapheresis yielded between about 0.8 and 9.5 billion PBMCs per donor. To estimate repertoire size and how much clonotypes are shared between individuals, the study performed deep sequencing of blood TCR repertoires from a handful of healthy adults. Libraries were prepared and TCR repertoires were sequenced by different laboratories using diverse techniques, in order to increase sequencing depth and limit assay-specific biases. Study-level results and caveats: Rarefaction of sorted-subset datasets indicated incomplete sequencing despite the large sequencing depth. Because the study included only a small number of donors, the genetic and exposure-history diversity represented was limited. Clonotypes shared by all four sorted-subset donors showed higher generation probabilities than non-shared clonotypes. Estimated clonotype richness was generally larger for naive than for memory subsets. Sharing across a handful of donors was observed for around 4.8% of naive CD4, around 3.5% of naive CD8, about 2.5% of memory CD4, and roughly 0.4% of memory CD8 clonotypes. Pairwise subsampling indicated that sequencing depth was expected to affect the degree of clonotype sharing among donors. Only blood was sampled, and tissue TCR repertoires likely differ from those in blood.

As regards this clone: This clone's antigen is unknown. Base qualities were left out, and no much larger clone turns up one base away.

TCR CDR3 regions were amplified from genomic DNA by multiplex PCR using the deep immunoSEQ assay. Extracted genomic DNA from each cell subset was spread evenly across all wells of several immunoSEQ 96-well plates, with each plate serving as a replicate. For sorted subsets, each replicate PCR was loaded with 150 to 250 ng genomic DNA, equivalent to approximately 33,000 T cell genomes. Purified libraries were quantified with a Qubit 3.0 fluorometer, sized on a Bioanalyzer 2100, and re-quantified with the KAPA Library Quantification kit. Each immunoSEQ 96-well plate was sequenced on its own single-read 150-cycle Illumina NextSeq 550 flow cell. The source study handled its data this way. The immunoSEQ output contained only junctional sequences without quality scores, so filtering could not match that applied to full-length reads. Sequences were annotated with PyIR, a Python wrapper for IgBLAST v1.9, and V/J genes and CDR3 were assigned using IMGT germline references. Any read was removed if the V/J assignment was weak (E-value above 1e-6), the CDR3 was missing, or the read contained stop codons, out-of-frame junctions, or ambiguous translated residues. V3J clonotypes were defined as sequences sharing the same inferred V gene, J gene, and CDR3 amino acid sequence. Percentage overlap between repertoires was calculated by dividing the number of shared unique clonotypes by the size of the smaller repertoire. Richness of each repertoire was evaluated using RTK rarefaction, the Chao1 estimator, and Recon v2.1 estimates of unobserved clonotypes. For all TCRbeta clonotypes obtained by the gDNA method from several donors, generation probabilities were computed with OLGA. The clones in this table, taken by TCRdb from immuneACCESS, are in-frame only. Not every clone is retained; where verified, under half of the shortfall comes from an unresolved V gene, and the cause of the rest is unknown. D and trimming were read from the DNA, whereas the V and J calls and clone size are those reported in that table. A total of over a million clones appear in this sample, 70% to 80% of them only once. The ten top clones hold approximately 1.5% of the sample.

The junction shows trimming of 6 bases on V and 0 bases on J, and the gene matches do not reach 21 bases of it. CDR1 and CDR2, per the germline V gene (reference sequence), are MNHEY and SMNVEV. The CDR3 starts with the cysteine, ends with the phenylalanine, and has 21 residues. The CDR3 DNA has 63 bases and is translated from base 1. The donors were healthy, HIV-negative adults with no recently reported acute infections or vaccinations. Only Caucasian adults living in Nashville, Tennessee, USA were represented among the donors. CD4+ T cells were enriched by magnetic negative selection; naive cells were then positively selected on CD45RA, and the negative fraction formed the memory subset. After blood collection by leukapheresis, PBMCs were isolated using Ficoll-Histopaque density gradient centrifugation and then cryopreserved in the vapor phase of liquid nitrogen. Purity and quantity of every magnetically sorted T cell population were checked by analytical flow cytometry. Genomic DNA was isolated from each sorted fraction and quantified by UV absorbance on a Nanodrop 2000c.

The clonotype originates from a man between 18 and 29 years old in good health. The chain employs TRBV27 and TRBJ2-4, with TRBD1 matching 9 junction bases. Specimen: memory CD4+ T cells sorted from blood. The cell subset or site label for this specimen denotes: CD45RA-negative fraction. The sequenced DNA is TGTGCCAGCAGCCCCCTACCCCCATCCGGGACAGGGAATCTAGCCAAAAACATTCAGTACTTC. Its translation reads: CASSPLPPSGTGNLAKNIQYF.